This TCR beta chain was sequenced for a study of response to subunit inactivated influenza vaccine. Findings and limits, study-wide: Each seasonal flu vaccination may recruit only limited new T cells, authors suggested.

Between the trimmed V and J ends, which lost 4 bases and 12 bases, there was a span of 19 bases. Looked up from germline, CDR1 is SQVTM and CDR2 is ANQGSEA. CDR3 size: 13 residues. TCRdb used MiXCR to reprocess the RT-PCR reads, holding one entry per CDR3 protein. The sample lists a few hundred thousand distinct CDR3 sequences, 7.2% occurring once. For this clonotype: The antigen is unknown.

The chain carries TRBV29-1 and TRBJ2-1, with a tentative D call TRBD1 (5 bases). Material: PBMCs from blood, obtained roughly 24 months after vaccination. The receptor was derived from a man between 50 and 70 years old who received an inactivated influenza vaccine. This CDR3 reads CSVADSVGVGQFF. In DNA form, the CDR3 reads TGCAGCGTTGCTGACAGCGTTGGAGTAGGGCAGTTCTTC.